Listed below are T cell receptor beta chains from one sample, sequenced in a study of T cell responses to AZD1222 COVID-19 vaccine. The data were produced by immunoSEQ multiplex PCR, yet TCRdb's version contains in-frame clones alone and is incomplete. The data show under 150,000 clones, more than 90% seen once. Source: peripheral blood, taken 28 days after the second AZD1222 dose. The receptors originated from an adult who received the AZD1222 COVID-19 vaccine. Both conserved end residues are part of each CDR3. Fields, in order: D gene, clone size, J gene, V gene, CDR3 DNA, CDR3 protein. The D gene is left open where the match is weak. Clone sizes are given selectively: once, few, many, or a class where the clone is expanded.

d_gene: TRBD1
abundance: .
j_gene: TRBJ1-1
v_gene: TRBV20-1
CDR3nt: TGCAGTGCTAGAGGGGACAGGCCAACTTTCTTT
CDR3aa: CSARGDRPTFF

d_gene: TRBD2
abundance: .
j_gene: TRBJ2-7
v_gene: TRBV3-1/TRBV3-2
CDR3nt: TGTGCCAGCAGCCAAGGAGGTAGGGACTACTACGAGCAGTACTTC
CDR3aa: CASSQGGRDYYEQYF

d_gene: .
abundance: once
j_gene: TRBJ1-2
v_gene: TRBV12-2
CDR3nt: TGTGCAAGTCGGCGGGGGACGGTCGGCTACACCTTC
CDR3aa: CASRRGTVGYTF

d_gene: .
abundance: .
j_gene: TRBJ1-2
v_gene: TRBV28
CDR3nt: TGTGCCAGCAGACTGGGGGGATCGAACTATGGCTACACCTTC
CDR3aa: CASRLGGSNYGYTF

d_gene: .
abundance: .
j_gene: TRBJ1-2
v_gene: TRBV14
CDR3nt: TGTGCCAGCAGCCAAGAAGGGAGAAAAGATGGCTACACCTTC
CDR3aa: CASSQEGRKDGYTF

d_gene: .
abundance: .
j_gene: TRBJ1-2
v_gene: TRBV10-3
CDR3nt: TGTGCCACTGGCGGCCAAGCTAACTATGGCTACACCTTC
CDR3aa: CATGGQANYGYTF

d_gene: .
abundance: .
j_gene: TRBJ2-6
v_gene: TRBV9
CDR3nt: TGTGCCAGCAGCGTAGGGGCCATGGCCGGGGCCAACGTCCTGACTTTC
CDR3aa: CASSVGAMAGANVLTF

d_gene: .
abundance: once
j_gene: TRBJ1-2
v_gene: TRBV27
CDR3nt: TGTGCCAGCAGGCGAGGGAGAATAGGAAACTATGGCTACACCTTC
CDR3aa: CASRRGRIGNYGYTF

d_gene: TRBD1
abundance: .
j_gene: TRBJ1-2
v_gene: TRBV18
CDR3nt: TGTGCCAGCTCACCTGCCTTACTATCGGACAGGGCTGGTGGCTACACCTTC
CDR3aa: CASSPALLSDRAGGYTF

d_gene: TRBD1
abundance: .
j_gene: TRBJ2-3
v_gene: TRBV19
CDR3nt: TGTGCCAGTAGTAGAGGGACAGGGGAGTTCACAGATACGCAGTATTTT
CDR3aa: CASSRGTGEFTDTQYF

d_gene: .
abundance: .
j_gene: TRBJ1-5
v_gene: TRBV30
CDR3nt: TGTGCCTGGAGTGGGGGGGAAGCCCAGCATTTT
CDR3aa: CAWSGGEAQHF

d_gene: TRBD2
abundance: .
j_gene: TRBJ2-1
v_gene: TRBV6-2/TRBV6-3
CDR3nt: TGTGCCAGCAGTCCCCTCCCCGGGACTAGTGACAATGAGCAGTTCTTC
CDR3aa: CASSPLPGTSDNEQFF

d_gene: TRBD1
abundance: .
j_gene: TRBJ1-5
v_gene: TRBV28
CDR3nt: TGTGCCAGCCTAGACAGGGATTTTCAGCCCCAGCATTTT
CDR3aa: CASLDRDFQPQHF

d_gene: .
abundance: once
j_gene: TRBJ2-4
v_gene: TRBV9
CDR3nt: TGTGCCAGCAGCCCGATGGGTCCGGGTCCCCAAAACATTCAGTACTTC
CDR3aa: CASSPMGPGPQNIQYF

d_gene: .
abundance: .
j_gene: TRBJ2-1
v_gene: TRBV9
CDR3nt: TGTGCCAGCAGCTCCTTTGAGGGTCTAGCAGGTAACCTACAGCAGTTCTTC
CDR3aa: CASSSFEGLAGNLQQFF

d_gene: TRBD2
abundance: .
j_gene: TRBJ2-1
v_gene: TRBV5-4
CDR3nt: TGTGCCAGCAGCACACTAGCGGGAGGTAACTATGAGCAGTTCTTC
CDR3aa: CASSTLAGGNYEQFF

d_gene: TRBD1
abundance: .
j_gene: TRBJ1-5
v_gene: TRBV12-5
CDR3nt: TGTGCTAGTGCCAACGAGGGCCGACAGGGGCAAGGTCAGCCCCAGCATTTT
CDR3aa: CASANEGRQGQGQPQHF

d_gene: .
abundance: .
j_gene: TRBJ2-1
v_gene: TRBV7-3
CDR3nt: TGTGCCAGCAGCTTATTTGGGGTCGGACATAATGAGCAGTTCTTC
CDR3aa: CASSLFGVGHNEQFF

d_gene: .
abundance: .
j_gene: TRBJ1-5
v_gene: TRBV21-1
CDR3nt: TGTGCCGGGCAAATACAGCCCAATCAGCCCCAGCATTTT
CDR3aa: CAGQIQPNQPQHF

d_gene: .
abundance: .
j_gene: TRBJ1-5
v_gene: TRBV27
CDR3nt: TGTGCCAGCAGTTTAAAACAGGCGGGTTATAGCAATCAGCCCCAGCATTTT
CDR3aa: CASSLKQAGYSNQPQHF

d_gene: .
abundance: .
j_gene: TRBJ1-2
v_gene: TRBV14
CDR3nt: TGTGCCAGCAGCCAAGATGGGGCCAGTGGCTACACCTTC
CDR3aa: CASSQDGASGYTF

d_gene: .
abundance: .
j_gene: TRBJ1-6
v_gene: TRBV9
CDR3nt: TGTGCCAGCAGCGTAGCTGCAGGGGTAAATTCACCCCTCCACTTT
CDR3aa: CASSVAAGVNSPLHF

d_gene: .
abundance: .
j_gene: TRBJ1-2
v_gene: TRBV20-1
CDR3nt: TGCAGTGCATACCCAGGGCCTGGCTACACCTTC
CDR3aa: CSAYPGPGYTF

d_gene: .
abundance: .
j_gene: TRBJ1-2
v_gene: TRBV7-9
CDR3nt: TGTGCCAGCAGCTCCGGAGGAAACTATGGCTACACCTTC
CDR3aa: CASSSGGNYGYTF

d_gene: .
abundance: .
j_gene: TRBJ2-6
v_gene: TRBV5-1
CDR3nt: TGCGCCAGCAGCTTAACCGGGACAAGGCTCTCTGGGGCCAACGTCCTGACTTTC
CDR3aa: CASSLTGTRLSGANVLTF

d_gene: .
abundance: .
j_gene: TRBJ2-6
v_gene: TRBV5-6
CDR3nt: TGTGCCAGCAGCTTGAATTGGGCCAGGTTCTCTGGGGCCAACGTCCTGACTTTC
CDR3aa: CASSLNWARFSGANVLTF

d_gene: TRBD2
abundance: .
j_gene: TRBJ2-3
v_gene: TRBV5-1
CDR3nt: TGCGCCAGCAGCGAAACCGGGACTAGCGGGGGCGTGCAGTATTTT
CDR3aa: CASSETGTSGGVQYF

d_gene: TRBD1
abundance: .
j_gene: TRBJ1-6
v_gene: TRBV5-1
CDR3nt: TGCGCCAGCAGTTCCCGACAGGGGCCTTATAATTCACCCCTCCACTTT
CDR3aa: CASSSRQGPYNSPLHF

d_gene: .
abundance: .
j_gene: TRBJ2-7
v_gene: TRBV4-1
CDR3nt: TGCGCCAGCAGCCACGAAGGAAAGGGGATCCACGAGCAGTACTTC
CDR3aa: CASSHEGKGIHEQYF

d_gene: .
abundance: .
j_gene: TRBJ2-7
v_gene: TRBV7-3
CDR3nt: TGTGCCAGCAGCTCTCCTACTGGGCCAGGGAAGCCCATTTTCAATTACGAGCAGTACTTC
CDR3aa: CASSSPTGPGKPIFNYEQYF

d_gene: TRBD2
abundance: .
j_gene: TRBJ2-3
v_gene: TRBV11-3
CDR3nt: TGTGCCAGCAGCCCAGGGACTACTAGCACAGATACGCAGTATTTT
CDR3aa: CASSPGTTSTDTQYF

d_gene: .
abundance: .
j_gene: TRBJ1-1
v_gene: TRBV2
CDR3nt: TGTGCCAGCAGTGAAGGGGGACACCAAAACACTGAAGCTTTCTTT
CDR3aa: CASSEGGHQNTEAFF

d_gene: .
abundance: .
j_gene: TRBJ1-3
v_gene: TRBV18
CDR3nt: TGTGCCAGCTCGCCCAGCATTGACTCTGGAAACACCATATATTTT
CDR3aa: CASSPSIDSGNTIYF

d_gene: .
abundance: few
j_gene: TRBJ1-2
v_gene: TRBV27
CDR3nt: TGTGCCAGCAGTTTAGGTACAGTCGGGTACACCTTC
CDR3aa: CASSLGTVGYTF

d_gene: .
abundance: .
j_gene: TRBJ1-4
v_gene: TRBV11-2
CDR3nt: TGTGCCAGCAGCTTTGGGACGGAAAAACTGTTTTTT
CDR3aa: CASSFGTEKLFF

d_gene: .
abundance: .
j_gene: TRBJ1-2
v_gene: TRBV27
CDR3nt: TGTGCCAGCAAGGAGGGGGACTATGGCTACACCTTC
CDR3aa: CASKEGDYGYTF

d_gene: .
abundance: .
j_gene: TRBJ1-4
v_gene: TRBV7-7
CDR3nt: TGTGCTAGCAGCCCTGGAGGGGGGGGCGCGGGTGAAAAACTGTTTTTT
CDR3aa: CASSPGGGGAGEKLFF

d_gene: .
abundance: .
j_gene: TRBJ1-1
v_gene: TRBV12-3/TRBV12-4
CDR3nt: TGTGCCAGCAGTTTCGACCGGGGAGGAGCTTTCTTT
CDR3aa: CASSFDRGGAFF

d_gene: .
abundance: .
j_gene: TRBJ2-7
v_gene: TRBV6-5
CDR3nt: TGTGCCAGCAGTTACTCTCCGGTACGTCCCTACGAGCAGTACTTC
CDR3aa: CASSYSPVRPYEQYF

d_gene: .
abundance: .
j_gene: TRBJ1-4
v_gene: TRBV12-5
CDR3nt: TGTGCTAGTGGTTTGTCACCCAATAATGAAAAACTGTTTTTT
CDR3aa: CASGLSPNNEKLFF

d_gene: .
abundance: .
j_gene: TRBJ2-1
v_gene: TRBV27
CDR3nt: TGTGCCAGCAGTTTATATCCCAGTATCTATGAGCAGTTCTTC
CDR3aa: CASSLYPSIYEQFF